Presented here are 18 T cell receptor beta chains from one specimen sequenced in a study of T cells in localized non-small cell lung cancer. Clones were sequenced by immunoSEQ multiplex PCR, and TCRdb holds only the in-frame ones, with some missing. The sample lists about 78,000 clones, almost 85% occurring once. This sample comprised peripheral blood, obtained before any cancer treatment. The source of these receptors is a man aged 35 to 69 with stage I lung adenocarcinoma.

The chain couples TRBV9 to TRBJ2-7; no clear D. The V end lost 0 bases, the J end lost 3 bases, and 13 bases lay between the germline ends. Germline V lookup: CDR1 SGDLS, CDR2 YYNGEE. This CDR3 spans 15 amino acids. The CDR3 reads CASSVDDLRNYEQYF. In nucleotides, the CDR3 is TGTGCCAGCAGCGTAGACGATCTCCGGAACTACGAGCAGTACTTC.

This clone was recorded only once. The V and J genes are TRBV7-2 and TRBJ2-5; 8 positions match TRBD1. The CDR3 contains 14 residues. Germline assignment: CDR1 SGHTA and CDR2 FQGNSA. The junction had 3 bases not matched to a gene; V was cut back by 4 bases and J by 2 bases. This chain's CDR3 is CASSSGQVQETQYF. DNA for the CDR3: TGTGCCAGCAGCTCGGGACAGGTACAAGAGACCCAGTACTTC.

This sequence joins TRBV7-8 and TRBJ2-1; D unresolved. Trimming took off 7 bases at V and 0 bases at J, with 22 bases between the two ends. CDR3 length: 18 residues. The germline CDR1 and CDR2 sequences are SGHVS and FQNEAQ. This CDR3 reads CASILDQLTSYSYNEQFF. The CDR3 DNA sequence: TGTGCCAGCATTCTTGACCAACTAACTTCTTACTCCTACAATGAGCAGTTCTTC.

The rearrangement uses TRBV30 and TRBJ2-3; weak D call: TRBD2 (5 bases). The CDR3 is made up of 11 amino acids. Per germline, CDR1 GTSNPN and CDR2 SVGIG (reference sequence). Trimming pared 2 bases from V and 8 bases from J, leaving 8 bases between. The CDR3 bases are TGTGCCTGGAGTAGAGGGAGTACGCAGTATTTT. It translates to CAWSRGSTQYF.

This chain joins TRBV7-9 and TRBJ2-1, with unresolved D. Germline assignment: CDR1 SEHNR and CDR2 FQNEAQ (reference sequence). The length of the CDR3 is 16 residues. Trimming removed 11 bases at V and 3 bases at J, with 23 bases between. CDR3 region: CACTLVAPINYNEQFF. DNA for the CDR3: TGTGCCTGCACATTAGTGGCTCCGATAAACTACAATGAGCAGTTCTTC.

The chain links TRBV11-1 to TRBJ2-1, with D maybe TRBD2 (7 bases). Germline V lookup: CDR1 SGHAT, CDR2 FQDESV (reference sequence). The length of the CDR3 is 14 residues. Trimming left V 0 bases short and J 10 bases short, with 13 bases between. CDR3 loop: CASSLAGGRREQFF. For the CDR3, the DNA is TGTGCCAGCAGCTTAGCGGGGGGGCGCCGGGAGCAGTTCTTC.

The gene calls are TRBV19 and TRBJ1-1, with D perhaps matching TRBD1 (5 bases). The CDR3 runs to 14 residues. Germline loops: CDR1 LNHDA, CDR2 SQIVND (reference sequence). Trimming stripped 4 bases from V and 2 bases from J, with 11 bases between. The CDR3 bases are TGTGCCAGTAGTACGACAGCTAGAAACACTGAAGCTTTCTTT. This translates into CASSTTARNTEAFF.

This clone was recorded once. The chain carries TRBV28 and TRBJ2-2, with a weak D call TRBD1 (7 bases). CDR1 and CDR2 (germline): MDHEN, SYDVKM. The CDR3 has 13 amino acids. Trimming pared 7 bases from V and 7 bases from J, leaving 13 bases between. This CDR3 is CASKDQGGGELFF. The CDR3 DNA follows: TGTGCCAGCAAGGACCAGGGGGGCGGGGAGCTGTTTTTT.

V gene TRBV6-5 combines with J gene TRBJ1-3; D is undetermined. The length of the CDR3 is 14 residues. Germline assignment: CDR1 MNHEY and CDR2 SVGAGI. Between the trimmed V and J ends, which lost 6 bases and 2 bases, there was a span of 11 bases. The chain's CDR3 is CASRPRWTGNTIYF. As DNA, the CDR3 is TGTGCCAGCAGACCCCGGTGGACTGGAAACACCATATATTTT.

The gene calls are TRBV5-1 and TRBJ1-2; D ambiguous. With 4 bases removed from V and 8 bases from J, the gap between germline ends came to 18 bases. This CDR3 comprises 14 residues. Germline CDR1 and CDR2: SGHRS and YFSETQ. This CDR3 reads CASSQNDRVDGYTF. CDR3 DNA sequence: TGCGCCAGCAGCCAAAATGACCGGGTGGACGGCTACACCTTC.

This chain uses TRBV7-8 with TRBJ2-2; D is unclear. Trimming took 3 bases from V and 8 from J, leaving 16 bases between them. This CDR3 comprises 15 residues. The germline gives CDR1 SGHVS, CDR2 FQNEAQ. DNA of the CDR3: TGTGCCAGCAGCTTCCAGAGCCTCCCACCGGGGGAGCTGTTTTTT. This gives the protein CASSFQSLPPGELFF. Variable domain in full (rest from reference TRBV7-8 and TRBJ2-2): GAGVSQSPRYKVAKRGQDVALRCDPISGHVSLFWYQQALGQGPEFLTYFQNEAQLDKSGLPSDRFFAERPEGSVSTLKIQRTQQEDSAVYLCASSFQSLPPGELFFGEGSRLTVL.

The CDR3 DNA is TGCAGCGTTGGGGGGGGGTACCAAGAGACCCAGTACTTC. Translation: CSVGGGYQETQYF. V usage is TRBV29-1 and J usage is TRBJ2-5, with 7 bases matching TRBD2. The CDR3 runs to 13 residues. Trimming at V came to 4 bases and at J to 0 bases, leaving 2 bases not matched to a gene. Germline V gene data show CDR1 as SQVTM and CDR2 as ANQGSEA. Filled out from reference TRBV29-1 and TRBJ2-5, the complete variable domain reads SAVISQKPSRDICQRGTSLTIQCQVDSQVTMMFWYRQQPGQSLTLIATANQGSEATYESGFVIDKFPISRPNLTFSTLTVSNMSPEDSSIYLCSVGGGYQETQYFGPGTRLLVL.

The sample holds one count of this clone. The V gene is TRBV19, the J gene TRBJ1-3; no firm D call. The CDR3 contains 12 residues. Trimming took 3 bases from V and 9 from J, leaving 9 bases between them. Germline V lookup: CDR1 LNHDA, CDR2 SQIVND (reference sequence). Here the CDR3 DNA reads TGTGCCAGTAGTATGGAGGCCAGCACCATATATTTT. Amino acids: CASSMEASTIYF. Full variable domain (missing parts from reference TRBV19 and TRBJ1-3): DGGITQSPKYLFRKEGQNVTLSCEQNLNHDAMYWYRQDPGQGLRLIYYSQIVNDFQKGDIAEGYSVSREKKESFPLTVTSAQKNPTAFYLCASSMEASTIYFGEGSWLTVV.

The chain has TRBV5-4 and TRBJ1-1, with 7 nucleotides matching TRBD1. The length of the CDR3 is 16 residues. Germline lookup yields CDR1 SGHNT and CDR2 YYREEE (reference sequence). Losses at the gene ends were 4 bases for V and 0 bases for J; bases not matched to a gene: 9. CDR3 sequence reads: CASSLRIGTVNTEAFF. The DNA of the CDR3 is TGTGCCAGCAGCCTACGAATTGGGACAGTGAACACTGAAGCTTTCTTT.

This clone was seen only a few times. This chain uses TRBV6-5 with TRBJ2-1, with D perhaps matching TRBD1 or TRBD2 (5 bases each). Germline V gene lookup returns CDR1 MNHEY and CDR2 SVGAGI. CDR3 size: 13 residues. The germline V and J ends were trimmed by 2 bases and 10 bases, with 12 bases remaining between them. CDR3 in amino acids: CASSYQGSGEQFF. The CDR3 DNA reads TGTGCCAGCAGTTACCAGGGATCGGGGGAGCAGTTCTTC.

The rearrangement uses TRBV5-4 and TRBJ2-1; a weak D match, TRBD2 (5 bases). This CDR3 spans 14 amino acids. The V gene lost 0 bases and the J gene lost 8 bases, with 12 bases spanning the gap. Per the germline V gene, CDR1 is SGHNT and CDR2 is YYREEE (reference sequence). CDR3 nucleotides: TGTGCCAGCAGCTTGGTGGACTCGTCCGATGAGCAGTTCTTC. Its translation: CASSLVDSSDEQFF.

This clone was counted a few times. This sequence joins TRBV6-5 and TRBJ2-3; the match to TRBD1 covers 7 bases. CDR3 length equals 16 residues. Germline V CDR1 and CDR2: MNHEY, SVGAGI. V shed 6 bases, J shed 2 bases, and the junction held 11 bases outside the gene matches. CDR3 in amino acids: CASRYRQGAHTDTQYF. The DNA of the CDR3 is TGTGCCAGCAGGTACAGACAGGGCGCCCACACAGATACGCAGTATTTT.

J is TRBJ1-4 and V is TRBV19; maybe TRBD1 (5 bases). The V gene lost 8 bases and the J gene lost 5 bases, with 15 bases spanning the gap. CDR1 and CDR2 from the germline V gene are LNHDA and SQIVND (reference sequence). This CDR3 contains 14 residues. In nucleotides, the CDR3 is TGTGCCAGTGCCGTTTGGCAGGGCAATGAAAAACTGTTTTTT. Its translation: CASAVWQGNEKLFF.